This TCR beta chain originates from a study of lymphopenia after photon versus proton radiotherapy. There are 13 residues in the CDR3. CDR1 SQVTM and CDR2 ANQGSEA come from the germline V gene. V was pared by 7 bases and J by 2 bases, with 14 bases between. TCRdb keeps only in-frame clones here, not all; method: immunoSEQ multiplex PCR. In the table there are around 19,000 clones, around 90% of which are singletons. The sequencing here drew on peripheral blood, taken from a patient treated with photon-based radiotherapy. This receptor was identified in a woman in her 40s with cholangiocarcinoma. The chain has TRBV29-1 and TRBJ2-5; D unclear. The CDR3 sequence is CSASSRQQETQYF. Written as DNA, the CDR3 is TGCAGCGCCTCGAGTCGTCAGCAAGAGACCCAGTACTTC.